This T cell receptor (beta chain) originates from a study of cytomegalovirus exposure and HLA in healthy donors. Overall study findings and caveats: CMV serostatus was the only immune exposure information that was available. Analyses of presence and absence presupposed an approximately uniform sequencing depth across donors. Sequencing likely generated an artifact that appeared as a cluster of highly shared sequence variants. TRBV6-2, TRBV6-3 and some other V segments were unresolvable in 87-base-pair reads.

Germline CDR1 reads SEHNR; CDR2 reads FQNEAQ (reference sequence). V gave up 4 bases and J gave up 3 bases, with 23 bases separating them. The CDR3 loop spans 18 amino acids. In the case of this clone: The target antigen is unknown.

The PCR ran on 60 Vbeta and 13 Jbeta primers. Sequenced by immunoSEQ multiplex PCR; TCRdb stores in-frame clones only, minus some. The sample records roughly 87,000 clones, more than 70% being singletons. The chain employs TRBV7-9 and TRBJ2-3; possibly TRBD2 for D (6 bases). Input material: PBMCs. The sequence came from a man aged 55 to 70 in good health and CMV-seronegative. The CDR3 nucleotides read TGTGCCAGCAGCTCCCGGGGCGGGGTAGTAGTCGGGACAGATACGCAGTATTTT. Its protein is CASSSRGGVVVGTDTQYF.